The clone carrying this T cell receptor (beta chain) has more than one count but fewer than ten. Its antigen is undetermined. These data are taken from a study of yellow fever vaccine responses in identical twins. General study points: Twin vaccine T cell responses reportedly seemed partly convergent, partly personalized.

TCRdb re-called the RT-PCR reads with MiXCR, one entry per CDR3 protein. The repertoire consists of some 20,000 distinct CDR3 sequences, with approximately 71% occurring once and the leading ten covering under 2.5%. Trimming took off 1 base at V and 1 base at J, with 10 bases between the two ends. The CDR3 spans 15 residues. Germline V CDR1 and CDR2: SNHLY, FYNNEI. The V call is TRBV2, the J call TRBJ1-2; D remains unclear. The TCR comes from a young woman who received the yellow fever vaccine. Here the sequenced sample was T cells from blood (PBMCs), unsorted or a sorted subset (not recorded which), taken before or after yellow fever vaccination (not recorded which). CDR3 coding DNA: TGTGCCAGCAGTGAAGGGGCCTGGGGTAACTATGGCTACACCTTC. Translated, it gives CASSEGAWGNYGYTF.